This TCR beta chain was identified during a study of cytomegalovirus exposure and HLA in healthy donors. Study-wide points: In a later analysis, CMV-associated beta chains were mostly HLA-associated, it appeared. Among TCR beta chains, those listed as cytomegalovirus-associated numbered around 160. A later analysis reported that several of the most significant clusters appeared to be linked to common viral pathogens, among them Epstein-Barr virus.

Regarding this clone: Its target is unknown.

V was pared by 3 bases and J by 2 bases, with 16 bases between. The CDR3 length is 16 residues. From germline, CDR1 is SGHRS and CDR2 YFSETQ. The PCR ran on 60 Vbeta and 13 Jbeta primers. Sequencing used immunoSEQ multiplex PCR; TCRdb keeps in-frame clones, though not all of them. The sample consists of some 70,000 clones, approximately 72% of them appearing once. The V call is TRBV5-1, the J call TRBJ2-3, with unresolved D. The source of this sequence is a woman in her thirties in good health and CMV-seronegative. The material sequenced was PBMCs. The CDR3 DNA is TGCGCCAGCAGCTCCCAGGTATTTTCATCCACAGATACGCAGTATTTT. Its protein product is CASSSQVFSSTDTQYF. The whole variable domain, remainder taken from reference TRBV5-1 and TRBJ2-3, is KAGVTQTPRYLIKTRGQQVTLSCSPISGHRSVSWYQQTPGQGLQFLFEYFSETQRNKGNFPGRFSGRQFSNSRSEMNVSTLELGDSALYLCASSSQVFSSTDTQYFGPGTRLTVL.